The present T cell receptor (beta chain) was sequenced within a study of neurological immune-mediated disorders. General study findings and limits: A possible signature appeared as one related-CDR3 cluster, in which phylogenetic grouping placed the repertoires of 18 of 34 multiple sclerosis patients.

Over 170 million TCR-beta sequences from 15-18 subjects came out of each sequencing run. TCRdb independently ran MiXCR on the 5' RACE reads; one entry per CDR3 protein. The sample has about 21,000 distinct CDR3 sequences; around 16% are singletons. For sorted libraries, the input was some 1 million CD4+ or CD8+ T cells. The CDR3 runs 16 residues. The germline CDR1 and CDR2 sequences are ENHRY and SYGVKD. V trimming: 0 bases; J trimming: 0 bases; junction bases outside the gene matches: 4. On this clonotype itself: The antigen remains undetermined.

The chain joins TRBV10-3 to TRBJ2-7; 8 bases map to TRBD2. This receptor was identified in a woman aged 18-29 years with multiple sclerosis. The sequenced sample consisted of CD8+ T cells from blood. CDR3 DNA: TGTGCCATCAGTGAGTCCGGGGGGGGATACTCCTACGAGCAGTACTTC. Translation gives CAISESGGGYSYEQYF.